This TCR beta chain was retrieved from a study of T-cell memory formation after mild COVID-19. Study-wide results and caveats: Cross-reactive memory appears to have joined, as suggested by some responding clones showing up in pre-infection memory.

A word on this clonotype: Its cognate antigen is unknown.

Using its own MiXCR run on the 5' RACE reads, TCRdb lists one record per CDR3 protein. Here the sample spans hundreds of thousands of distinct CDR3 sequences, roughly a quarter being singletons. Trimming took off 2 bases at V and 1 base at J, with 9 bases between the two ends. The V gene's germline CDR1 is SNHLY and CDR2 FYNNEI. The CDR3 is made up of 15 amino acids. Sequences were obtained from PBMCs or a T cell subset sorted from them (not recorded which). This sequence originates from an adult woman who had mild COVID-19 (a few samples of this study predate the infection). Cell type and time point are not known. The chain combines TRBV2 with TRBJ1-5; D is ambiguous. The CDR3: CASSESGYSNQPQHF. The CDR3 DNA reads as TGTGCCAGCAGTGAATCGGGGTACAGCAATCAGCCCCAGCATTTT.